This T cell receptor (beta chain) is from a study of cytomegalovirus exposure and HLA in healthy donors (dated by TCRdb to about 2017). Study-wide context: An earlier analysis of fewer than 750 of the donors reported approximately 260 Gb of sequence data and 117 million unique TCR beta sequences obtained from about 180 million T cells. Roughly 300 gigabases of sequencing data and 75 million to 85 million unique TCR sequences made up an early release that covered around 640 HLA-typed donors. The genetic ancestry cluster associated with self-reported Caucasian donors included over 80% of the 300 to 450 genotyped donors. The study aimed to test whether cataloging public T cell receptors could reveal signatures of past pathogen exposure. The T cell repertoires of some 670 subjects were profiled by immunosequencing and related to cytomegalovirus serostatus. Along with the roughly 670-subject first cohort, a separate validation cohort of about 110 different subjects was used. To predict cytomegalovirus infection status, the study combined high-throughput TCR immunosequencing, statistical association of individual TCRs with disease status, and machine learning. To study patterns of TCR occurrence, a later analysis re-analyzed previously published TCR beta repertoires from 700 or so donors and added high-resolution HLA genotyping. The later analysis used no new phenotypic data to find candidate immune exposures, relying instead on TCR beta sequences and their occurrence across donors. An earlier analysis of several hundred of the donors applied high-throughput TCR beta sequencing to assess whether each TCR beta V gene segment acted as functional or pseudogenic. Donor age, sex, ethnicity and CMV serostatus were compiled alongside the repertoire data. A later genetic analysis used genome-wide SNP genotypes for about 60% of the 666 donors, treating that subset as a discovery cohort. Every repertoire in the discovery cohort had been generated on one and the same sequencing platform. HLA typing covered class I and class II loci at four-digit resolution. The number of donors typed differed by locus, with roughly 629-640 for A, B, C, DRB1 and DQB1, more than 500 for DQA1, 600 to 610 for DPA1, and some 450 for DPB1. Several DR-DQ haplotypes were handled as single units for association and clustering, since linkage in the cohort was strong. Among about 400 genotyped donors of the cohort, an average of approximately 220,000 unique TCR beta nucleotide sequences was sequenced per donor, of which approximately 19% were non-productive.

Regarding this clone: The clone's antigen remains unknown. No base-level quality is on record; no much larger clone is a single base apart.

The full study reports these points: The cohort was sequenced for TCR beta chains only, and without alpha or paired-chain data the features that could be detected were limited. In a later analysis, most CMV-associated TCR beta chains were found to appear HLA-restricted, with HLA associations seemingly driven largely by CMV exposure. For the cohort, immune exposure information was limited to CMV serostatus. Sequencing depth was assumed to be roughly uniform across donors in the presence/absence analyses, though that assumption may not hold. In a later analysis, 16,951 TCR beta sequences were associated with specific HLA alleles at a false discovery rate of 0.05. When HLA alleles, especially DR and DQ, strongly co-occurred, TCR associations were difficult to assign to individual alleles. While some public TCRs were present in many individuals, most TCR sequences turned up only very rarely across donors. A further reported finding was that TCR beta sequences accurately predicted the HLA-A and HLA-B alleles for most subjects in the first cohort. In a later analysis, HLA-associated TCR beta chains were found to be more clonally expanded and to have lower generation probabilities than equally common non-associated chains. In a later analysis, TCR association rates were found to vary across HLA loci, with the most associated TCRs seen for DRB1 alleles and the fewest for HLA-C alleles. Cytomegalovirus status was reported to be diagnosed by the classifier with high specificity and sensitivity in both the original and validation cohorts. Because HLA typing was unavailable for some donors at each locus, only the typed subset was used in association tests. An association between a missense DCLRE1C variant and V-gene and J-gene trimming of TCR beta chains was found in a later genetic analysis and replicated in an independent cohort. The authors suggested that the approach could potentially be generalized to other disease states and immunological phenotypes. Because counts were too low, 15 to 20 rarely observed V segments, including chromosome 9 orphons, were excluded from the earlier analysis of 500 to 700 of the donors. Three of the identified cytomegalovirus-associated TCR beta chains were confirmed in vitro to be specific for cytomegalovirus antigens. Several of the top co-occurrence clusters appeared to be linked to parvovirus B19, influenza, CMV and Epstein-Barr virus, according to a later analysis. Linkage disequilibrium might explain the correlated functional status among segregating V segments, but an unknown experimental factor could not be ruled out. A group of highly shared sequence variants was considered likely to be a technical artifact of the sequencing pipeline. In a later genetic analysis, fewer N-insertions in productive TCRs were reported among donors in an Asian-associated ancestry cluster than the 666-donor mean. Broadly in line with IMGT annotations, most TCR beta V segments showed up in productive rearrangements about 87% or about 30% of the time in an earlier analysis of several hundred of the donors. The study gave a list of about 150 TCR beta chains associated with cytomegalovirus.

The cohort was made up of 666 healthy bone marrow donors. All cohort members were sampled while nominally healthy, although unrecorded immune exposures were likely present. The donor tested CMV seronegative and was one of the 352 seronegative cohort members. A peripheral blood sample was provided by each donor, and peripheral blood mononuclear cells were used for TCR beta sequencing. The Qiagen DNeasy Blood Extraction Kit was used to extract genomic DNA from the blood cell samples. Libraries were prepared through the immunoSEQ multiplex PCR assay. A mixture of 60 forward primers for TCR Vbeta segments and 13 reverse primers for TCR Jbeta segments was used in the multiplex PCR. The CDR3 region of rearranged TCR beta genes was amplified from genomic DNA with a multiplex PCR assay. The Illumina HiSeq System was used to sequence the amplified TCR beta libraries as 87-base-pair reads. On the authors' methods: A later analysis counted approximately 74 million unique TCR beta chains across the roughly 700 repertoires, and 10 million to 11 million of these chains were shared by at least two donors. Raw reads were error-corrected and collapsed into unique sequences by a nearest-neighbor algorithm in which closely related sequences were merged to remove PCR and sequencing errors. To assign V, D and J gene segments, CDR3 sequences were aligned to IMGT reference sequences. For a sequence to be retained, a match of at least six nucleotides to both a V gene segment and a J gene segment was required. A rearrangement counted as productive if the CDR3 had no stop codons and remained in frame with V and J, and every other rearrangement counted as non-productive. CDR3 was defined by IMGT convention, running from the second conserved V-encoded cysteine to the conserved J-encoded phenylalanine. The earlier analysis of 500 to 600 of the donors excluded sequences that lacked an unambiguous match to a single V gene segment. In an earlier analysis of roughly 600 of the donors, a V segment was called functional when productive rearrangements were above 56.7%, and segregating when the standard deviation between donors exceeded 5%. To diagnose cytomegalovirus status from the catalog of TCR beta chain sequences, a statistical classification framework was built. A later analysis assigned V and J genes by comparing TCR nucleotide sequences with IMGT/GENE-DB human TR gene sequences. In a later analysis, CDR3 sequences and most-parsimonious VDJ recombination scenarios were assigned using the TCRdist pipeline. A later analysis defined each TCR beta chain by its CDR3 amino acid sequence plus V-gene family, and excluded reads lacking a unique V-gene family. In a later analysis, 500 to 700 highly shared, low-generation-probability nucleotide sequences were removed to address suspected cross-contamination and a sequencing artifact. In a later analysis, a clonal expansion index was calculated for each public chain from normalized within-repertoire ranks of inferred template counts. In a later analysis, generation probabilities were computed with a VDJ recombination model fitted to out-of-frame rearrangements, and the resulting probabilities were checked against IGoR. Hypergeometric tests were used in a later analysis to score TCR-TCR, TCR-HLA and TCR-CMV co-occurrence, with a repertoire-size bias correction applied to the TCR pairs. In a later analysis, false discovery rates were estimated by permuting HLA or CMV assignments 20 times. In a later analysis, co-occurring TCRs were grouped using DBSCAN, with TCRdist sequence similarity added in when clustering inside HLA-allele-positive subsets. Repertoires with fewer than 30,000 or more than 120,000 public chains were left out of co-occurrence clustering, as were four to six repertoires with anomalous nucleotide sharing. This is the immuneACCESS table as TCRdb keeps it, with only in-frame sequences that have V and J called. A part of the clones is gone; compared with another copy, unresolved V genes explain less than half, and the rest is unexplained. The DNA was the basis for D and trimming; V, J and clone size are from that table. Present in this sample are around 110,000 clones, roughly 79% of which were seen just once. The ten largest clones take up under 5% of the sample.

The sequencing input was PBMCs. The source of this sequence is a woman between 25 and 40 years old in good health and CMV-seronegative.

The CDR3 protein is CASSSELEDTQYF. The nucleotide sequence is TGTGCCAGCAGCTCGGAGTTGGAAGATACGCAGTATTTT. The chain was built from TRBV7-3 and TRBJ2-3; the D gene identity is not certain. Per the germline V gene, SGHTA is the CDR1 and FQGTGA is the CDR2. Relative to germline, V is 4 bases shorter and J is 5 bases shorter, with 10 bases between their ends. The CDR3, cysteine through phenylalanine, is 13 amino acids long. Only the CDR3 portion is preserved as DNA: 39 bases, with reading frame beginning at the first base.